Following are 8 T cell receptor beta chains from one sample sequenced in a study of T cell changes during pregnancy in multiple sclerosis. Generated by immunoSEQ multiplex PCR, the TCRdb table keeps only in-frame clones and is missing some. There are under 65,000 clones in the sample; 90% occur only once, and roughly 3.3% lies in the top ten. Here the sequenced sample was peripheral blood, taken in the first trimester of pregnancy. Every receptor here comes from a female donor in good health, enrolled as a control in a pregnancy study.

The chain combines TRBV25-1 with TRBJ2-7; the match to TRBD1 covers 12 bases. This CDR3 is built from 15 residues. Germline V CDR1 and CDR2: MGHDK, SYGVNS. V was clipped by 6 bases and J by 3 bases; unmatched bases: 6. The CDR3 region has the DNA TGTGCCAGCAGAAGGGGACAGGGGGCATACTACGAGCAGTACTTC. This translates into CASRRGQGAYYEQYF.

The V and J genes are TRBV28 and TRBJ2-1; D may be TRBD2 (7 bases). The ends were cut back, 3 bases at V and 1 base at J, with 13 bases in the middle. The CDR3 runs to 16 residues. Germline CDR1 is MDHEN and CDR2 is SYDVKM. The CDR3 region is CASSLGGAGSYNEQFF. The CDR3 region has the DNA TGTGCCAGCAGTTTGGGGGGGGCGGGTTCCTACAATGAGCAGTTCTTC. The full variable domain, rest sourced from reference TRBV28 and TRBJ2-1, is DVKVTQSSRYLVKRTGEKVFLECVQDMDHENMFWYRQDPGLGLRLIYFSYDVKMKEKGDIPEGYSVSREKKERFSLILESASTNQTSMYLCASSLGGAGSYNEQFFGPGTRLTVL.

This clone was counted a single time. V is TRBV7-3 and J is TRBJ2-5, with 7 nucleotides matching TRBD2. The CDR3 spans 14 residues. With V trimmed by 1 base and J by 7 bases, 6 bases remained unmatched. The germline V gene encodes CDR1 SGHTA and CDR2 FQGTGA. The CDR3 nucleotides are TGTGCCAGCAGCTTAAACGTAGGCGGGGGGACCCAGTACTTC. Its protein is CASSLNVGGGTQYF.

The genes are TRBV10-3 and TRBJ1-1, with TRBD1 as a possible D gene (6 bases). The V end was cut by 10 bases, the J end by 4 bases, with 22 bases between. The CDR3 runs to 15 residues. Per the germline V gene, CDR1 is ENHRY and CDR2 is SYGVKD. The DNA for the CDR3 is TGTGCCACCTGCTCAACTCTTACAGGGTCCACTGAAGCTTTCTTT. It yields the protein CATCSTLTGSTEAFF.

V gene TRBV5-5 combines with J gene TRBJ1-1; TRBD1 matches 7 bases. With 2 bases clipped from V and 2 bases from J, the junction kept 9 bases outside the gene matches. The CDR3 is 16 amino acids. Germline V gene lookup returns CDR1 SGHKS and CDR2 YYEKEE (reference sequence). In nucleotides, the CDR3 is TGTGCCAGCAGCTTTGGTGCCGGGACAGTTAACACTGAAGCTTTCTTT. Protein: CASSFGAGTVNTEAFF.

The chain joins TRBV4-2 to TRBJ2-1; tentatively, D is TRBD1 (6 bases). Germline loops: CDR1 LGHNA, CDR2 YNFKEQ. Trimming removed 3 bases at V and 10 bases at J, with 10 bases between. The CDR3 has 12 amino acids. CDR3 region: CASSHPGTEQFF. The CDR3 DNA is TGTGCCAGCAGCCACCCCGGGACAGAGCAGTTCTTC.

The chain combines TRBV6-1 with TRBJ2-2; D call uncertain. CDR3 length: 15 residues. Per germline, CDR1 MNHNS and CDR2 SASEGT. V gave up 1 base and J gave up 4 bases, with 10 bases separating them. The CDR3 DNA reads TGTGCCAGCAGTGAAGGCCCCCCAGGCACCGGGGAGCTGTTTTTT. It is translated as CASSEGPPGTGELFF.

This clone was observed a handful of times. V gene TRBV11-2 combines with J gene TRBJ1-2; D remains ambiguous. The CDR3 sequence is 13 residues long. V was shortened by 6 bases and J by 4 bases, with 12 bases between the two germline ends. CDR1 SGHAT and CDR2 FQNNGV come from the germline V gene. The DNA of the CDR3 is TGTGCCAGCAGGGAATCAGGAGGCTATGGCTACACCTTC. This codes for CASRESGGYGYTF.